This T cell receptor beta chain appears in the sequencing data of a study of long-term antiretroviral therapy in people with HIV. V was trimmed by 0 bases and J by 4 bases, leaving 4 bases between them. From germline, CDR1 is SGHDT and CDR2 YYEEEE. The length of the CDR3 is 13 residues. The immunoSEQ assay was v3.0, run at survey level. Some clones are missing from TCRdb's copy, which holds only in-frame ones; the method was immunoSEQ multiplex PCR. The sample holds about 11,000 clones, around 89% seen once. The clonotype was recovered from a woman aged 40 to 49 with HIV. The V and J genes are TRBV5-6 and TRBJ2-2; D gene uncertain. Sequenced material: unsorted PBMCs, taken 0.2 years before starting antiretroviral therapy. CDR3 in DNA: TGTGCCAGCAGCTTGGCATCCACCGGGGAGCTGTTTTTT. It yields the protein CASSLASTGELFF.